Below, 18 T cell receptor beta chains from the same sample are listed, as sequenced in a study of cytomegalovirus exposure and HLA in healthy donors. Vbeta (60) and Jbeta (13) primers were used in the PCR. The assay was immunoSEQ multiplex PCR, and TCRdb's table has in-frame clones only and misses some. The data show 90,000 to 100,000 clones, 65% seen once. The sequencing input was PBMCs. The receptors were gathered from a boy between 10 and 17 years old in good health and CMV-seropositive.

This clone was detected a few times. CDR3 sequence (DNA): TGTGCCAGCACCGACAGGGGTAACACTGAAGCTTTCTTT. Protein product: CASTDRGNTEAFF. The chain couples TRBV7-9 to TRBJ1-1, with TRBD1 matching 8 bases. CDR1 and CDR2 from the germline V gene are SEHNR and FQNEAQ (reference sequence). The CDR3 sequence is 13 residues long. The V gene end was trimmed by 7 bases and the J gene end by 2 bases; junction bases not matched to a gene: 3.

The chain links TRBV5-6 to TRBJ1-2; 7 bases are shared with TRBD1. Trimming cost V 6 bases and J 7 bases; bases outside gene matches: 6. This CDR3 is 12 amino acids long. Germline V gives CDR1 SGHDT, CDR2 YYEEEE. For the CDR3, the DNA is TGTGCCAGCAACCGGGACAGTTTTGGCTACACCTTC. Its translation: CASNRDSFGYTF. Full variable domain (outside the CDR3, taken from reference TRBV5-6 and TRBJ1-2): DAGVTQSPTHLIKTRGQQVTLRCSPKSGHDTVSWYQQALGQGPQFIFQYYEEEERQRGNFPDRFSGHQFPNYSSELNVNALLLGDSALYLCASNRDSFGYTFGSGTRLTVV.

Of note for this clone: This same CDR3 is encoded by further DNA sequences in the sample. This chain joins TRBV9 and TRBJ2-3; perhaps TRBD2 as D (5 bases). Trimming pared 2 bases from V and 2 bases from J, leaving 6 bases between. The CDR3 runs 13 residues. Germline loops: CDR1 SGDLS, CDR2 YYNGEE. As DNA, the CDR3 is TGTGCCAGCAGCGTCGGGGTCACAGATACGCAGTATTTT. This translates into CASSVGVTDTQYF.

The gene calls are TRBV5-4 and TRBJ2-2, with D possibly TRBD1 on 6 matching bases. The CDR3 runs to 15 residues. Germline values: CDR1 SGHNT, CDR2 YYREEE (reference sequence). Between the trimmed V and J ends, which lost 3 bases and 2 bases, there was a span of 11 bases. CDR3 nucleotide sequence: TGTGCCAGCAGCTCAAACAGGGAAAACACCGGGGAGCTGTTTTTT. Translated, it gives CASSSNRENTGELFF.

This clone occurred a few times. The chain links TRBV6-5 to TRBJ2-1; 7 nucleotides align to TRBD1. Germline V CDR1 and CDR2: MNHEY, SVGAGI. Trimming removed 0 bases from V and 5 bases from J; junction bases left unmatched: 1. This CDR3 region has 14 residues. CDR3 DNA sequence: TGTGCCAGCAGTTACTCACAGGGGAACAATGAGCAGTTCTTC. Its protein is CASSYSQGNNEQFF.

This clone was found a few times. The CDR3: CASSIGGAFDTDTQYF. CDR3 in DNA: TGTGCCAGTAGTATAGGAGGAGCATTTGACACAGATACGCAGTATTTT. The genes are TRBV19 and TRBJ2-3; D gene unclear. From germline, CDR1 is LNHDA and CDR2 SQIVND (reference sequence). Trimming took off 1 base at V and 2 bases at J, with 13 bases between the two ends. The CDR3 runs 16 residues.

V and J are TRBV7-8 and TRBJ2-2; 9 bases fit TRBD2. This CDR3 has 16 amino acids. Germline V gives CDR1 SGHVS, CDR2 FQNEAQ. V dropped 3 bases and J dropped 2; count of bases not matched to a gene: 4. The CDR3 nucleotides are TGTGCCAGCAGCTTGAGGCTAGCGGGAAACACCGGGGAGCTGTTTTTT. As protein: CASSLRLAGNTGELFF.

The chain joins TRBV5-4 to TRBJ1-2; D is unclear. The length of the CDR3 is 16 residues. Looked up from germline, CDR1 is SGHNT and CDR2 is YYREEE (reference sequence). Between the trimmed V and J ends, which lost 0 bases and 6 bases, there was a span of 18 bases. CDR3 bases: TGTGCCAGCAGCTTGGGGGGATCCGGGGTAAATAATGGCTACACCTTC. Protein product: CASSLGGSGVNNGYTF.

This clone was seen only a few times. The chain recombines TRBV7-9 with TRBJ2-1; 9 bases align to TRBD2. Germline V gene data show CDR1 as SEHNR and CDR2 as FQNEAQ (reference sequence). CDR3 size: 16 residues. The V segment lost 0 bases and the J segment 5 bases; nucleotides outside the gene matches: 5. CDR3 region: CASSLASSGANNEQFF. The DNA of the CDR3 is TGTGCCAGCAGCTTAGCGTCTAGCGGGGCTAACAATGAGCAGTTCTTC.

This clone showed up just a few times. The chain has TRBV5-1 and TRBJ1-2; possibly TRBD1 for D (5 bases). CDR1 and CDR2 from the germline V gene are SGHRS and YFSETQ. This CDR3 has 13 amino acids. V gave up 4 bases and J gave up 7 bases, with 14 bases separating them. The CDR3: CASSPARESGYTF. The CDR3 nucleotides read TGCGCCAGCAGCCCAGCCAGGGAATCTGGCTACACCTTC.

A single count supports this clone. The chain joins TRBV6-5 to TRBJ1-5; D is possibly TRBD1 (5 bases). This CDR3 is 13 amino acids long. The ends were cut back, 8 bases at V and 3 bases at J, with 11 bases in the middle. Germline lookup yields CDR1 MNHEY and CDR2 SVGAGI. CDR3 sequence (DNA): TGTGCCAGCTGTACAGGACCCAATCAGCCCCAGCATTTT. Translating it yields CASCTGPNQPQHF.

V gene TRBV6-5 combines with J gene TRBJ2-3; the D gene is possibly TRBD1 (6 bases). Germline CDR1 MNHEY, CDR2 SVGAGI. The germline V and J ends were trimmed by 4 bases and 1 base, with 9 bases remaining between them. CDR3 length equals 14 residues. The CDR3 DNA reads TGTGCCAGCAGTTCCCGGACAGGCACAGATACGCAGTATTTT. Translating gives CASSSRTGTDTQYF.

The chain uses TRBV5-1 and TRBJ2-2; 9 bases agree with TRBD1. There are 16 residues in the CDR3. Per the germline V gene, CDR1 is SGHRS and CDR2 is YFSETQ. J was trimmed by 3 bases and V by 4 bases; bases with no gene match: 7. The CDR3, as DNA: TGCGCCAGCAGCAAAACAGGGGGCGCGGACACCGGGGAGCTGTTTTTT. Protein product: CASSKTGGADTGELFF.

The J gene is TRBJ2-7, the V gene TRBV29-1, with D tentatively TRBD2 (5 bases). The CDR3 loop spans 12 amino acids. CDR1 is SQVTM, CDR2 ANQGSEA, per germline. Trimming cost V 5 bases and J 4 bases, with 12 bases left between them. The CDR3 reads CSVPEGRYEQYF. The CDR3 bases are TGCAGCGTTCCCGAGGGAAGATACGAGCAGTACTTC.

This chain uses TRBV2 with TRBJ1-5, with TRBD1 identical over 7 bases. The V gene's germline CDR1 is SNHLY and CDR2 FYNNEI. CDR3 length: 12 residues. Trimming cost V 4 bases and J 9 bases; bases outside gene matches: 3. CDR3 sequence: CASSGQGGPQHF. In DNA form, the CDR3 reads TGTGCCAGCAGTGGGCAGGGGGGGCCCCAGCATTTT.

This chain connects TRBV7-6 to TRBJ2-7, with D possibly being TRBD1 (6 bases). The germline V and J ends were trimmed by 1 base and 6 bases, with 10 bases remaining between them. The CDR3 runs to 13 residues. Germline loops: CDR1 SGHVS, CDR2 FNYEAQ. The CDR3 here is CASSLEQGGEQYF. The CDR3 nucleotides are TGTGCCAGCAGCTTAGAACAGGGCGGCGAGCAGTACTTC. The whole variable domain, remainder taken from reference TRBV7-6 and TRBJ2-7, is GAGVSQSPRYKVTKRGQDVALRCDPISGHVSLYWYRQALGQGPEFLTYFNYEAQQDKSGLPNDRFSAERPEGSISTLTIQRTEQRDSAMYRCASSLEQGGEQYFGPGTRLTVT.

The V and J genes are TRBV5-1 and TRBJ2-2, with TRBD1 matching over 10 bases. CDR1 is SGHRS and CDR2 is YFSETQ in the germline V gene. V dropped 4 bases and J dropped 5; count of bases not matched to a gene: 8. CDR3 length equals 16 residues. This chain's CDR3 is CASSKPGQGMTGELFF. In DNA, the CDR3 is TGCGCCAGCAGCAAGCCGGGACAGGGGATGACCGGGGAGCTGTTTTTT.

The J gene is TRBJ2-2, the V gene TRBV29-1, with TRBD1 as a possible D gene (6 bases). From germline, CDR1 is SQVTM and CDR2 ANQGSEA. V was pared by 4 bases and J by 0 bases, with 21 bases between. The CDR3 extends over 18 amino acids. This chain's CDR3 is CSVVGLQGTSPNTGELFF. CDR3 DNA: TGCAGCGTTGTGGGGCTCCAGGGGACAAGCCCGAACACCGGGGAGCTGTTTTTT.